The entry that follows covers one T cell receptor (beta chain) sequence. This sample is part of a study of blood T cells in healthy people across ages. The CDR3 covers 12 residues. CDR1 is SQVTM, CDR2 ANQGSEA, per germline. V was trimmed by 1 base and J by 7 bases, leaving 7 bases between them. Sample-barcoded 5' priming and a J-beta primer mix drove a second PCR of roughly 7 to 11 cycles. MiXCR was run by TCRdb on the 5' RACE reads, yielding one entry per CDR3 protein. The sample includes about 800,000 distinct CDR3 sequences, approximately 25% of them seen just once. These data were likewise used in another study, on T cells of mothers and their children.

This sequence joins TRBV29-1 and TRBJ1-4; no definite D call. The material sequenced was blood. The receptor was isolated from a boy under 18 in good health. The CDR3 DNA reads TGCAGCGTTGAAGGGAATGGTGAAAAACTGTTTTTT. Protein: CSVEGNGEKLFF.